This T cell receptor beta chain was identified in a study of post-analysis software for immune sequencing data. Regarding the study as a whole: About five TRBV segments, including TRBV5-6, TRBV5-1 and TRBV20-1, were more frequent in patients than controls. Same-batch preparations were strongly co-clustered by F measure.

As to this clonotype: What it recognizes is unknown.

Deletions cut 7 bases from V and 0 bases from J, with 19 bases between. Germline V gene lookup returns CDR1 LGHNA and CDR2 YSLEER. CDR3 length: 16 amino acids. The authors incorporated unique molecular identifiers into the TCR beta cDNA libraries. cDNA molecules numbering 450,000 to 650,000 came from roughly 1.1 to 9.2 million T cells. MiXCR was run by TCRdb on the PCR reads, yielding one entry per CDR3 protein. The repertoire holds 750,000 to 950,000 distinct CDR3 sequences, with around 42% as singletons. The V and J genes are TRBV4-3 and TRBJ2-7, with D possibly TRBD1 on 6 matching bases. The sample taken for sequencing was blood. The clonotype comes from a girl aged 10 to 17 with multiple sclerosis. The CDR3 protein is CASTSLGQRFSYEQYF. CDR3 nucleotides: TGCGCCAGCACCTCTCTCGGACAGCGCTTCTCCTACGAGCAGTACTTC.